These 21 T cell receptor beta chains were sequenced from one sample in a study of blood T cell repertoires in COVID-19 (dated by TCRdb to the early 2020s). Library preparation employed the immunoSEQ multiplex PCR assay. Sourced from immuneACCESS, this table was stored by TCRdb with only in-frame sequences that have V and J called. A share of the clones is absent; for the studies checked, an unresolved V gene accounts for under half, and the remainder has no known explanation. A total of about 380,000 clones appear in this sample, more than 75% of them only once. The ten largest clonotypes hold roughly 1.2% of the sample. The material sequenced was PBMCs or T cells enriched from blood (not recorded which). The receptor source for this set is a woman aged 18 to 35 who had recovered from COVID-19.

The gene calls are TRBV2 and TRBJ1-2; D might be TRBD1 (5 bases). CDR1 is SNHLY and CDR2 is FYNNEI in the germline V gene. The CDR3 consists of 16 residues. V was shortened by 4 bases and J by 0 bases, with 15 bases between the two germline ends. This chain's CDR3 is CASSALLGHTNYGYTF. The DNA of the CDR3 is TGTGCCAGCAGTGCCCTCCTGGGGCACACTAACTATGGCTACACCTTC.

This clone has a single count. This sequence joins TRBV10-3 and TRBJ1-5, with D unclear. V lost 6 bases and J 2 bases, leaving 14 bases between the germline ends. From germline, CDR1 is ENHRY and CDR2 SYGVKD. This CDR3 has 15 amino acids. The CDR3, as DNA: TGTGCCATCAGAAGTGACAAAGTTGGCAATCAGCCCCAGCATTTT. Its translation is CAIRSDKVGNQPQHF.

This clone was observed a single time. The J gene is TRBJ1-5, the V gene TRBV19; 8 bases match TRBD1. This CDR3 is built from 14 residues. Germline CDR1 is LNHDA and CDR2 is SQIVND (reference sequence). V was clipped by 5 bases and J by 10 bases; unmatched bases: 10. CDR3 residues: CASSPRTGLQPQHF. The CDR3, as DNA: TGTGCCAGTAGTCCCCGGACAGGGCTTCAACCCCAGCATTTT. The variable domain in full, completed from reference TRBV19 and TRBJ1-5, reads DGGITQSPKYLFRKEGQNVTLSCEQNLNHDAMYWYRQDPGQGLRLIYYSQIVNDFQKGDIAEGYSVSREKKESFPLTVTSAQKNPTAFYLCASSPRTGLQPQHFGDGTRLSIL.

The chain uses TRBV7-9 and TRBJ1-5; D unresolved. There are 14 residues in the CDR3. Trimming stripped 1 base from V and 4 bases from J, with 8 bases between. In germline, CDR1 is SEHNR, CDR2 FQNEAQ (reference sequence). The CDR3 region has the DNA TGTGCCAGCAGCTTAGGGGCGGGGAATCAGCCCCAGCATTTT. Translating it yields CASSLGAGNQPQHF.

The chain has TRBV28 and TRBJ1-1; 7 bases match TRBD1. The CDR3 has 16 amino acids. V dropped 1 base and J dropped 0; count of bases not matched to a gene: 5. Germline V gene data show CDR1 as MDHEN and CDR2 as SYDVKM. The DNA of the CDR3 is TGTGCCAGCAGTTTATTTGGGACAGACATGAACACTGAAGCTTTCTTT. This encodes CASSLFGTDMNTEAFF. Based on the CDR3 plus reference TRBV28 and TRBJ1-1, the full variable domain is DVKVTQSSRYLVKRTGEKVFLECVQDMDHENMFWYRQDPGLGLRLIYFSYDVKMKEKGDIPEGYSVSREKKERFSLILESASTNQTSMYLCASSLFGTDMNTEAFFGQGTRLTVV.

This clone appeared a single time. The V and J genes are TRBV11-3 and TRBJ2-3; D is ambiguous. Germline-derived CDR1 and CDR2 are SGHNT and YENEEA. V was shortened by 4 bases and J by 6 bases, with 17 bases between the two germline ends. The CDR3 runs 15 residues. The CDR3 region has the DNA TGTGCCAGCAGCTCACGTCCCGGGTTATTCGATACGCAGTATTTT. Translation gives CASSSRPGLFDTQYF.

This chain connects TRBV7-2 to TRBJ1-1; 11 nucleotides match TRBD1. This CDR3 is 13 amino acids long. The trim removed 11 bases at V and 4 bases at J, leaving 6 bases unmatched. Germline CDR1 SGHTA, CDR2 FQGNSA. As DNA, the CDR3 is TGTGCCGTGGACAGGGGGCTGGGCACTGAAGCTTTCTTT. Protein sequence: CAVDRGLGTEAFF.

J is TRBJ1-3 and V is TRBV18, with D perhaps matching TRBD1 (5 bases). Germline CDR1 is KGHSH and CDR2 is LQKENI. The CDR3 length is 13 residues. The V and J ends lost 4 bases and 8 bases respectively, with 12 bases between them. CDR3 in amino acids: CASSLFTGDTIYF. The CDR3 bases are TGTGCCAGCTCACTCTTCACAGGAGACACCATATATTTT.

The chain is built from TRBV12-3 or TRBV12-4 and TRBJ1-4; tentative D call: TRBD1 (6 bases). V was clipped by 5 bases and J by 5 bases, with 9 bases between them. The CDR3 has 13 amino acids. CDR3 loop: CASSPGANEKLFF. CDR3 in DNA: TGTGCCAGCAGTCCAGGGGCCAATGAAAAACTGTTTTTT.

The V call is TRBV15, the J call TRBJ1-3; D uncertain. Germline V gene sequence: CDR1 LNHNV, CDR2 YYDKDF (reference sequence). The CDR3 runs to 16 residues. The ends were cut back, 5 bases at V and 0 bases at J, with 14 bases in the middle. The CDR3 DNA follows: TGTGCCACCAGCTTTCCATCCGCGGTCTCTGGAAACACCATATATTTT. It is translated as CATSFPSAVSGNTIYF.

This chain connects TRBV11-2 to TRBJ1-5, with D maybe TRBD1 (6 bases). Trimming removed 5 bases from V and 0 bases from J, with 11 bases in between. This CDR3 comprises 15 residues. CDR1 is SGHAT, CDR2 FQNNGV, per germline. The CDR3 sequence is CASSAGTNSNQPQHF. CDR3 bases: TGTGCCAGCAGCGCAGGGACAAATAGCAATCAGCCCCAGCATTTT.

The chain couples TRBV19 to TRBJ1-1; D might be TRBD1 (6 bases). This CDR3 is built from 15 residues. V lost 8 bases to trimming and J lost 10 bases, with 26 bases between them. In germline, CDR1 is LNHDA, CDR2 SQIVND (reference sequence). The CDR3 loop reads CASGALTGTPSRAFF. The CDR3 DNA reads as TGTGCCAGTGGGGCACTTACCGGGACACCTAGTAGAGCTTTCTTT.

The CDR3 region has the DNA TGTGCCAGCAGCTTAGCCACTGTACAGGGGCTATCCACAGATACGCAGTATTTT. It codes for CASSLATVQGLSTDTQYF. The chain carries TRBV7-9 and TRBJ2-3, with TRBD1 identical over 7 bases. V shed 0 bases and J 2 bases; nucleotides not matched to a gene: 11. This CDR3 has 18 residues. Germline lookup yields CDR1 SEHNR and CDR2 FQNEAQ (reference sequence).

This clone was detected a few times. This chain joins TRBV12-5 and TRBJ1-5; D gene uncertain. CDR3 length equals 14 residues. Per germline, CDR1 LGHNT and CDR2 FRNRAP. Trimming shortened V by 0 bases and J by 5 bases, and 8 bases separated the two germline ends. The CDR3 sequence is CASGLVLADQPQHF. The CDR3 bases are TGTGCTAGTGGTTTGGTCCTAGCAGATCAGCCCCAGCATTTT.

The chain links TRBV6-5 to TRBJ1-2; 10 nucleotides line up with TRBD1. J lost 0 bases, V lost 2 bases, and 3 bases had no gene match. The CDR3 is made up of 16 amino acids. The V gene's germline CDR1 is MNHEY and CDR2 SVGAGI. The CDR3 region has the DNA TGTGCCAGCAGTTACCGGACAGGGGGTCCTAACTATGGCTACACCTTC. As protein: CASSYRTGGPNYGYTF.

The chain links TRBV2 to TRBJ2-5; perhaps TRBD2 as D (7 bases). Between the trimmed V and J ends, which lost 5 bases and 4 bases, there was a span of 14 bases. The CDR3 sequence is 14 residues long. Per the germline V gene, CDR1 is SNHLY and CDR2 is FYNNEI. CDR3 nucleotides: TGTGCCAGCAGTCTCCCGGGGGGCCGAGAGACCCAGTACTTC. Translation: CASSLPGGRETQYF.

CDR3 nucleotide sequence: TGTGCCAGCAGTTACGACGGGGGGGCGGTCGGGGAGCTGTTTTTT. Residues: CASSYDGGAVGELFF. The rearrangement uses TRBV6-5 and TRBJ2-2, with 8 positions matching TRBD2. The CDR3 covers 15 residues. With V trimmed by 2 bases and J by 7 bases, 6 bases remained unmatched. Germline V CDR1 and CDR2: MNHEY, SVGAGI.

The chain recombines TRBV6-5 with TRBJ1-1, with D perhaps TRBD1 (5 bases). The CDR3 is 13 amino acids. Between the trimmed V and J ends, which lost 5 bases and 6 bases, there was a span of 13 bases. Germline V lookup: CDR1 MNHEY, CDR2 SVGAGI. Here the CDR3 DNA reads TGTGCCAGCAGTACGCTGGACAAGCCTGAAGCTTTCTTT. It encodes CASSTLDKPEAFF.

This rearrangement joins TRBV6-2 or TRBV6-3 to TRBJ1-5; D is perhaps TRBD1 (5 bases). The CDR3 runs to 14 residues. Trimming stripped 1 base from V and 5 bases from J, with 9 bases between. CDR1 MNHEY and CDR2 SVGEGT come from the germline V gene. CDR3 sequence reads: CASSYFGGDQPQHF. CDR3 DNA: TGTGCCAGCAGTTACTTCGGGGGGGATCAGCCCCAGCATTTT.

The V and J genes are TRBV10-3 and TRBJ2-3; 7 nucleotides match TRBD2. Germline CDR1 reads ENHRY; CDR2 reads SYGVKD. This CDR3 is built from 14 residues. V gave up 5 bases and J gave up 6 bases; unmatched junction bases: 8. The CDR3 sequence: CAISPRGGEDTQYF. The DNA for the CDR3 is TGTGCCATCAGTCCCCGTGGGGGGGAGGATACGCAGTATTTT.

This clone showed up just once. The chain couples TRBV6-5 to TRBJ2-1; a possible D gene is TRBD2 (6 bases). This CDR3 has 14 residues. Germline V gives CDR1 MNHEY, CDR2 SVGAGI. V was clipped by 2 bases and J by 3 bases, with 8 bases between them. The CDR3 DNA reads TGTGCCAGCAGTTACCGGGAGCGCTACAATGAGCAGTTCTTC. Protein sequence: CASSYRERYNEQFF.